These T cell receptor beta chains were read from a single sample in a study of blood T cell repertoires in COVID-19. Produced via immunoSEQ multiplex PCR; TCRdb's table is partial and in-frame only. Of about 200,000 clones in the sample, around 80% were seen once. Sequencing was performed on peripheral blood. The source of these receptors is a woman of 80 years or more with active or convalescent COVID-19. Both conserved end residues are part of each CDR3. Each record gives: J gene, V gene, clone size, D gene, CDR3 DNA, CDR3 protein. The D gene is left open where the match is weak. Clone size is shown for a subset of rows, as once, few, many or a class of expanded clone.

TRBJ1-5 TRBV19 - TRBD1 TGTGCCAGTAGTATAGTCAACAGGGGGGGGAATCAGCCCCAGCATTTT CASSIVNRGGNQPQHF
TRBJ2-5 TRBV5-6 few TRBD2 TGTGCCAGCAGCTTGGATCTGGGGACTAAAGAGACCCAGTACTTC CASSLDLGTKETQYF
TRBJ1-2 TRBV7-2 few - TGTGCCAGCAGCTTAGCCGGAGGGATCACCTCTAACTATGGCTACACCTTC CASSLAGGITSNYGYTF
TRBJ1-6 TRBV7-2 - - TGTGCCAGCAGCCAGAAGTCCATCCTGGTGGATTCACCCCTCCACTTT CASSQKSILVDSPLHF
TRBJ2-3 TRBV2 - - TGTGCCAGCAGTGATACTTCAGGGTCAGATACGCAGTATTTT CASSDTSGSDTQYF
TRBJ1-5 TRBV20-1 few TRBD1 TGCAGTGCTAGTCCTGACAGGGAGGATCAGCCCCAGCATTTT CSASPDREDQPQHF
TRBJ2-3 TRBV7-8 - TRBD1 TGTGCCAGCAGCTTATCGACAGGGGGCAATACGCAGTATTTT CASSLSTGGNTQYF
TRBJ1-6 TRBV2 - - TGTGCCAGCAGTGAAGGCAGAGGTTCACCCCTCCACTTT CASSEGRGSPLHF
TRBJ2-4 TRBV7-8 - - TGTGCCAGCAGCCCGGGGACATTGGCCAAAAACATTCAGTACTTC CASSPGTLAKNIQYF
TRBJ2-1 TRBV28 - - TGTGCCAGCAGTTTAACTTCGATCGGCTACAATGAGCAGTTCTTC CASSLTSIGYNEQFF
TRBJ1-2 TRBV19 - - TGTGCCAGTAGTATAACCCCACCAGGGCGGAACTTCTATGGCTACACCTTC CASSITPPGRNFYGYTF
TRBJ2-7 TRBV4-3 - TRBD1 TGCGCCAGCAGCCGGACAGGGGCGAGCGACGAGCAGTACTTC CASSRTGASDEQYF
TRBJ1-3 TRBV6-6 - - TGTGCCAGCAGTTACTCTTCTGTGAGAGGAAACACCATATATTTT CASSYSSVRGNTIYF
TRBJ1-1 TRBV5-1 - TRBD1 TGCGCCAGCCTAGACGGGACAGCGAACACTGAAGCTTTCTTT CASLDGTANTEAFF
TRBJ2-5 TRBV28 - TRBD2 TGTGCCAGCAGTCAAGCGGGGGGAGTGGAGACCCAGTACTTC CASSQAGGVETQYF
TRBJ2-1 TRBV5-4 - TRBD2 TGTGCCAGCAGCTTGGTCAGCGGGGGGCCCCACAATGAGCAGTTCTTC CASSLVSGGPHNEQFF
TRBJ1-5 TRBV4-2 many - TGTGCCAGCAGCCAAGTAACCGGGACACTCGATCAGCCCCAGCATTTT CASSQVTGTLDQPQHF
TRBJ1-3 TRBV19 - TRBD1 TGTGCCAGTACCGCCCGGGGGACAGCTACTGGAAACACCATATATTTT CASTARGTATGNTIYF
TRBJ1-4 TRBV2 once - TGTGCCAGCAGTGACGGACAACTAAAACTGTTTTTT CASSDGQLKLFF
TRBJ2-3 TRBV6-1 - TRBD2 TGTGCCAGCAGTGAACAGCTCGTTAGCGGGGGATTAGGAGATACGCAGTATTTT CASSEQLVSGGLGDTQYF
TRBJ2-1 TRBV3-1/TRBV3-2 - - TGTGCCAGCAGCCAGAGTCCCGCTCCACGGAATGAGCAGTTCTTC CASSQSPAPRNEQFF
TRBJ2-1 TRBV19 - TRBD2 TGTGCCAGCCGGGACTATCAAAATGAGCAGTTCTTC CASRDYQNEQFF
TRBJ2-5 TRBV4-2 - - TGTGCCAGCAGCCAAGAACGTAGCCCTAGCAGCTCACAAGAGACCCAGTACTTC CASSQERSPSSSQETQYF
TRBJ1-4 TRBV28 - TRBD1 TGTGCCAGCAGCAGGGACAGGGCCGAAAAACTGTTTTTT CASSRDRAEKLFF
TRBJ1-2 TRBV6-2/TRBV6-3 once - TGTGCCAGCAGTTACTCACACGATGTCGCCGGCTACACCTTC CASSYSHDVAGYTF
TRBJ2-6 TRBV18 - - TGTGCCAGCTCAGCAGGATACTCTGGGGCCAACGTCCTGACTTTC CASSAGYSGANVLTF
TRBJ1-3 TRBV5-1 - - TGCGCCAGCAGAACAGGGAACTCTGGAAACACCATATATTTT CASRTGNSGNTIYF
TRBJ2-3 TRBV29-1 - TRBD1 TGCAGCGTTGAACTTCGGACAGGGGAAGAGGGGGGTCTCGCAGATACGCAGTATTTT CSVELRTGEEGGLADTQYF
TRBJ1-6 TRBV7-8 - - TGTGCCAGCAGCTTTAAAGGAAATACAGGGTTGGGTTCACCCCTCCACTTT CASSFKGNTGLGSPLHF
TRBJ1-2 TRBV4-1 - TRBD1 TGCGCCAGCAGCCGGACAGGCTTAAACTATGGCTACACCTTC CASSRTGLNYGYTF
TRBJ1-2 TRBV27 - - TGTGCCAGCAGGAGCTACAGGGACGCTAACTATGGCTACACCTTC CASRSYRDANYGYTF
TRBJ1-5 TRBV18 - - TGTGCCAGCTCTCACAGTCCCGACCAGCCCCAGCATTTT CASSHSPDQPQHF
TRBJ2-7 TRBV5-1 - TRBD2 TGCGCCAGCAGCTTAGGTAGCGGGGTTTTCTCCTACGAGCAGTACTTC CASSLGSGVFSYEQYF
TRBJ2-1 TRBV5-1 once TRBD2 TGCGCCAGCAGCCCCACCGGGGGGGCCGTCAATGAGCAGTTCTTC CASSPTGGAVNEQFF
TRBJ1-5 TRBV5-1 once - TGCGCCAGCAGTTCTAGGGGCGGCAATCAGCCCCAGCATTTT CASSSRGGNQPQHF
TRBJ2-5 TRBV3-1/TRBV3-2 - TRBD2 TGTGCCAGCAGCCTCAGGACTAGCGGGGGTGGGACCCAGTACTTC CASSLRTSGGGTQYF
TRBJ2-3 TRBV18 - TRBD2 TGTGCCAGCTCACCGACGGACACTAGCGCCACAGATACGCAGTATTTT CASSPTDTSATDTQYF
TRBJ2-3 TRBV30 - - TGTGCCTGGAGTCCCGGGACTTTAGCATCGCCGTATTTT CAWSPGTLASPYF
TRBJ1-1 TRBV25-1 - - TGTGCCAGCAGTGACCTACTCACAGCCGACCTGAACACTGAAGCTTTCTTT CASSDLLTADLNTEAFF
TRBJ2-7 TRBV4-3 - TRBD1 TGCGCCAGCAGCCCCGGACAGGGGACCTACGAGCAGTACTTC CASSPGQGTYEQYF
TRBJ2-5 TRBV5-4 few TRBD2 TGTGCCAGCAGCTTGTTCACCACTAGCGGGGGGGGAGAGACCCAGTACTTC CASSLFTTSGGGETQYF
TRBJ1-1 TRBV7-2 - - TGTGCCAGCAGCCTAAGCGGGGTGAACACTGAAGCTTTCTTT CASSLSGVNTEAFF
TRBJ1-4 TRBV19 - - TGTGCCAGTAGTATGTTCGGCAGGTACAATGAAAAACTGTTTTTT CASSMFGRYNEKLFF
TRBJ1-1 TRBV28 - TRBD1 TGTGCCAGCAGTCCAGGGGGGTCTGAAGCTTTCTTT CASSPGGSEAFF
TRBJ1-2 TRBV7-9 - TRBD1 TGTGCCAGCAGCCCTTACCGGGACAGTAGTGGCTACACCTTC CASSPYRDSSGYTF